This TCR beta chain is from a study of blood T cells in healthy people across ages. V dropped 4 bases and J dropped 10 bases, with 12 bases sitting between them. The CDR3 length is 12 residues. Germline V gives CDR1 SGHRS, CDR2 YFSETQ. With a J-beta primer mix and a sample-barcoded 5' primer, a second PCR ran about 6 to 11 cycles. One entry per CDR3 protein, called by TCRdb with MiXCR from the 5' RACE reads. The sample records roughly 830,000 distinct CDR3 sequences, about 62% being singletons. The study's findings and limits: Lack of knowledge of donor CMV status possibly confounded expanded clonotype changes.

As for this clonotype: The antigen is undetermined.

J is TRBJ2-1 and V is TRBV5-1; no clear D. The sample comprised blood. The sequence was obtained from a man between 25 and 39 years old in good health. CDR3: CASSARGREQFF. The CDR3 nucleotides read TGCGCCAGCAGCGCCAGAGGTCGAGAGCAGTTCTTC.